This T cell receptor (beta chain) appears in the sequencing data of a study of siplizumab effects on memory and regulatory T cells. Study background: Reactions of mixed lymphocytes were paired, with siplizumab at about 1 ug/mL or without drug.

Assaying covered some 10^5 TCR templates per sample. Clones were sequenced by immunoSEQ multiplex PCR, and TCRdb holds only the in-frame ones, with some missing. The sample holds some 15,000 clones; less than 55% are singletons and the top ten take roughly 7.8%. This clone was seen only a few times. Its antigen is not known. The mixed lymphocyte reaction cells were grown together in coculture at 37°C for over 5 days. V dropped 4 bases and J dropped 2 bases, with 9 bases sitting between them. CDR3 length: 13 residues. In germline, CDR1 is LNHDA, CDR2 SQIVND (reference sequence). V usage is TRBV19 and J usage is TRBJ2-7, with D tentatively TRBD1 (6 bases). The sequencing input was CFSE-low (dividing) CD4+ T cells sorted from an allogeneic mixed lymphocyte reaction. This sequence originates from a human donor in good health; the cells came from an allogeneic mixed lymphocyte reaction. Some clones in this sample may be carry-over from other donors' samples. The CDR3 DNA follows: TGTGCCAGTAGTACGAGACAGGCCTACGAGCAGTACTTC. Protein sequence: CASSTRQAYEQYF.